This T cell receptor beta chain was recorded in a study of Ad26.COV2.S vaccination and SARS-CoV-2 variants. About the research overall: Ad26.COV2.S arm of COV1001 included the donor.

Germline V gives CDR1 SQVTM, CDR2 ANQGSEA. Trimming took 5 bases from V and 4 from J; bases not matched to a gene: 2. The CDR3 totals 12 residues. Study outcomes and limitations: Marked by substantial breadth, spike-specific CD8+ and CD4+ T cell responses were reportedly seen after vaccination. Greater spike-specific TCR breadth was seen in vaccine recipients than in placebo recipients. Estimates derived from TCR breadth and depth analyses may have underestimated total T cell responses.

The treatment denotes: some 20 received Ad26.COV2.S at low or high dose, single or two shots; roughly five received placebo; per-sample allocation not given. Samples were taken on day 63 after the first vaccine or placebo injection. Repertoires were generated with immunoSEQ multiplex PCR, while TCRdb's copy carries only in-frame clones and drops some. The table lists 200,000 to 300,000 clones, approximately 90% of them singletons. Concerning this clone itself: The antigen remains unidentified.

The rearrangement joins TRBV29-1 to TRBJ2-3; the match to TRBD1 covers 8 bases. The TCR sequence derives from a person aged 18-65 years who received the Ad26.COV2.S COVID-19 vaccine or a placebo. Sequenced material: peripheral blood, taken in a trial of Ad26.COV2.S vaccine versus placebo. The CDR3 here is CSVPGGADTQYF. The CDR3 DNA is TGCAGCGTTCCAGGGGGCGCAGATACGCAGTATTTT.